The 18 T cell receptor beta chains presented below share a single source sample, sequenced in a study of T cells in Graves' hyperthyroidism and ophthalmopathy. The source material, RNA transcripts, was used to amplify TCR beta CDR3 regions. The HTBI primer set drove a first-round RT-PCR of the TCR CDR3. TCRdb redid the calling of the multiplex PCR reads with MiXCR, one entry per CDR3 protein. The table shows nearly 600,000 distinct CDR3 sequences, with over 12% occurring only once. Sample: blood. The receptors shown here come from a woman aged 18-35 years with Graves' ophthalmopathy.

As concerns this clonotype: It may be a read error: a sequence one base away is much more abundant. V usage is TRBV6-4 and J usage is TRBJ2-5; 10 bases line up with TRBD2. CDR1 is MRHNA and CDR2 is SNTAGT in the germline V gene. This CDR3 region has 15 residues. V gave up 6 bases and J gave up 4 bases; unmatched junction bases: 8. The CDR3 reads CASSKTSGYRETQYF. Here the CDR3 DNA reads TGTGCCAGCAGCAAGACTAGCGGGTACCGAGAGACCCAGTACTTC.

This clonotype was counted ten times or more. This chain uses TRBV6-1 with TRBJ2-3, with TRBD2 as a possible D gene (6 bases). The CDR3 spans 14 residues. V shed 6 bases and J shed 1 base, with 11 bases lying between them. Germline V gene data show CDR1 as MNHNS and CDR2 as SASEGT. The DNA for the CDR3 is TGTGCCAGCAGACTTCAGCGGGGCACAGATACGCAGTATTTT. Translated: CASRLQRGTDTQYF.

This clonotype was detected ten times or more. The V gene is TRBV2, the J gene TRBJ1-6, with 9 nucleotides matching TRBD1. V lost 7 bases, J lost 10 bases, and 5 bases stayed unmatched. Germline CDR1 SNHLY, CDR2 FYNNEI. This CDR3 is built from 13 residues. CDR3 DNA sequence: TGTGCCAGCAAGGGACAGGGCGAGTCACCCCTCCACTTT. Amino acids: CASKGQGESPLHF. Filled out from reference TRBV2 and TRBJ1-6, the complete variable domain reads EPEVTQTPSHQVTQMGQEVILRCVPISNHLYFYWYRQILGQKVEFLVSFYNNEISEKSEIFDDQFSVERPDGSNFTLKIRSTKLEDSAMYFCASKGQGESPLHFGNGTRLTVT.

The rearrangement links TRBV7-2 to TRBJ2-3; TRBD1 is a possible D gene (5 bases). This CDR3 has 15 amino acids. Trimming left V 1 base short and J 5 bases short, with 13 bases between. Per germline, CDR1 SGHTA and CDR2 FQGNSA. The CDR3 spells CASSLVGGAVDTQYF. The DNA of the CDR3 is TGTGCCAGCAGCTTAGTGGGTGGGGCGGTAGATACGCAGTATTTT.

This clonotype appeared many times. The CDR3 here is CASSPGLAFYNEQFF. CDR3 DNA: TGTGCCAGCAGCCCGGGACTAGCCTTCTACAATGAGCAGTTCTTC. The chain uses TRBV7-3 and TRBJ2-1, with TRBD2 matching 9 bases. V lost 5 bases and J lost 3; bases outside the gene matches: 5. The CDR3 covers 15 residues. Germline V CDR1 and CDR2: SGHTA, FQGTGA. The full variable domain, rest sourced from reference TRBV7-3 and TRBJ2-1, is GAGVSQTPSNKVTEKGKYVELRCDPISGHTALYWYRQSLGQGPEFLIYFQGTGAADDSGLPNDRFFAVRPEGSVSTLKIQRTERGDSAVYLCASSPGLAFYNEQFFGPGTRLTVL.

This clonotype was counted only a few times. The junction differs from germline at one of its ends, possibly a read error. The gene calls are TRBV29-1 and TRBJ1-1; weak D call: TRBD1 (6 bases). The CDR3 sequence is 11 residues long. In germline, CDR1 is SQVTM, CDR2 ANQGSEA. Written as DNA, the CDR3 is TGCAGCGTTGATGTGGCAGGGGAAGCTTCCTTT. As protein: CSVDVAGEASF.

This clonotype was picked up many times. The genes are TRBV28 and TRBJ2-1, with a weak D call TRBD2 (5 bases). Germline CDR1 and CDR2: MDHEN and SYDVKM. V was shortened by 3 bases and J by 1 base, with 7 bases between the two germline ends. This CDR3 comprises 14 residues. The CDR3 protein is CASSFSASYNEQFF. CDR3 bases: TGTGCCAGCAGTTTTAGCGCTTCCTACAATGAGCAGTTCTTC.

V is TRBV5-6 and J is TRBJ2-7, with 7 bases fitting TRBD1. The germline V gene encodes CDR1 SGHDT and CDR2 YYEEEE. Trimming cost V 5 bases and J 3 bases; bases outside gene matches: 11. CDR3 length: 15 residues. The CDR3 region has the DNA TGTGCCAGCAGGTATCCGGGACAGACCATCTACGAGCAGTACTTC. This codes for CASRYPGQTIYEQYF. Drawing the rest from reference TRBV5-6 and TRBJ2-7, the complete variable domain is DAGVTQSPTHLIKTRGQQVTLRCSPKSGHDTVSWYQQALGQGPQFIFQYYEEEERQRGNFPDRFSGHQFPNYSSELNVNALLLGDSALYLCASRYPGQTIYEQYFGPGTRLTVT.

V gene TRBV27 combines with J gene TRBJ2-4; TRBD2 might be the D (6 bases). The CDR3 is made up of 16 amino acids. Germline V gives CDR1 MNHEY, CDR2 SMNVEV (reference sequence). The V end lost 10 bases, the J end lost 5 bases, and 24 bases lay between the germline ends. CDR3 sequence reads: CATLLPRQGGENIQYF. CDR3 coding DNA: TGTGCCACCCTCCTCCCCCGGCAGGGAGGAGAAAACATTCAGTACTTC.

This clonotype has just a few counts. This sequence joins TRBV10-3 and TRBJ1-5; D is undetermined. Germline CDR1 ENHRY, CDR2 SYGVKD. There are 16 residues in the CDR3. V was trimmed by 0 bases and J by 2 bases, leaving 11 bases between them. The CDR3 is CAISESMGSGNQPQHF. In nucleotides, the CDR3 is TGTGCCATCAGTGAGTCTATGGGGTCCGGCAATCAGCCCCAGCATTTT.

The V call is TRBV11-3, the J call TRBJ1-3; maybe TRBD1 (6 bases). The CDR3 is 14 amino acids. CDR1 and CDR2 (germline): SGHNT, YENEEA. Between the trimmed V and J ends, which lost 5 bases and 7 bases, there was a span of 15 bases. CDR3 sequence reads: CASSHGQSGNTIYF. The CDR3 DNA is TGTGCCAGCAGCCACGGACAGAGCGGGAACACCATATATTTT.

This clonotype has ten or more counts. The rearrangement joins TRBV5-1 to TRBJ2-3; D is undetermined. Trimming removed 7 bases at V and 0 bases at J, with 12 bases between. The CDR3 totals 14 residues. CDR1 SGHRS and CDR2 YFSETQ come from the germline V gene. Written as DNA, the CDR3 is TGCGCCAGCTCCAGCGTTCTTAGCACAGATACGCAGTATTTT. Protein sequence: CASSSVLSTDTQYF.

Many counts were recorded for this clonotype. The chain joins TRBV12-3 or TRBV12-4 to TRBJ2-3; maybe TRBD2 (5 bases). Trimming took 6 bases from V and 6 from J, leaving 13 bases between them. The CDR3 is 13 residues long. The CDR3 nucleotides read TGTGCCAGCAGCCCCCGAGGGCTGGATACGCAGTATTTT. Its protein product is CASSPRGLDTQYF.

There are many counts of this clonotype. The CDR3: CASHGGTRANQPQHF. The CDR3 nucleotides are TGTGCCAGCCATGGAGGGACCAGAGCCAATCAGCCCCAGCATTTT. The chain employs TRBV12-3 or TRBV12-4 and TRBJ1-5; weak D call: TRBD1 (5 bases). This CDR3 region has 15 residues. The V and J ends lost 8 bases and 3 bases respectively, with 17 bases between them.

The V and J genes are TRBV28 and TRBJ1-1; 8 positions match TRBD1. Germline loops: CDR1 MDHEN, CDR2 SYDVKM. CDR3 size: 15 residues. After removal of 11 bases from V and 1 base from J, the junction contained 12 bases not matched to a gene. As DNA, the CDR3 is TGTGCCGGACCAGGGACAGGCGTCAAGAACACTGAAGCTTTCTTT. Translated, it gives CAGPGTGVKNTEAFF.

This clonotype was observed many times. Here the CDR3 DNA reads TGTGCCAGCAGTTGGGGACAGGGGGCGTACAATGAGCAGTTCTTC. This gives the protein CASSWGQGAYNEQFF. The rearrangement uses TRBV27 and TRBJ2-1; TRBD1 matches at 12 bases. Germline V gives CDR1 MNHEY, CDR2 SMNVEV (reference sequence). V lost 4 bases and J lost 4; bases outside the gene matches: 2. The CDR3 has 15 residues.

This clonotype was seen at least ten times. The chain employs TRBV7-9 and TRBJ2-7, with D maybe TRBD2 (5 bases). This CDR3 spans 15 amino acids. Trimming took 0 bases from V and 4 from J, leaving 13 bases between them. Germline V gene lookup returns CDR1 SEHNR and CDR2 FQNEAQ (reference sequence). CDR3 sequence: CASSLAPGLTYEQYF. In nucleotides, the CDR3 is TGTGCCAGCAGCTTAGCCCCCGGACTGACTTACGAGCAGTACTTC.

J is TRBJ2-3 and V is TRBV28; 13 bases line up with TRBD2. There are 17 residues in the CDR3. V dropped 5 bases and J dropped 4; count of bases not matched to a gene: 9. CDR1 is MDHEN and CDR2 is SYDVKM in the germline V gene. The CDR3 here is CASSRGTSGEVADTQYF. The CDR3 coding sequence is TGTGCCAGCAGTCGCGGGACTAGCGGGGAGGTTGCAGATACGCAGTATTTT.